A single sample is the source of the 24 T cell receptor beta chains below, sequenced in a study of cytomegalovirus exposure and HLA in healthy donors. The PCR contained 60 Vbeta and 13 Jbeta primers. Sequenced by immunoSEQ multiplex PCR; TCRdb stores in-frame clones only, minus some. The sample consists of about 89,000 clones, about 75% of them appearing once. The sample consisted of PBMCs. These receptors all come from a man aged 25 to 40 in good health and CMV-seropositive.

The gene calls are TRBV9 and TRBJ2-7; D might be TRBD2 (6 bases). This CDR3 has 15 amino acids. V lost 0 bases and J lost 4, with 14 bases in between. CDR1 SGDLS and CDR2 YYNGEE come from the germline V gene. The chain's CDR3 is CASSVAGVPIYEQYF. The DNA of the CDR3 is TGTGCCAGCAGCGTAGCGGGGGTCCCTATATACGAGCAGTACTTC.

The chain joins TRBV9 to TRBJ1-6, with D tentatively TRBD1 (5 bases). Germline V gene lookup returns CDR1 SGDLS and CDR2 YYNGEE. The CDR3 is made up of 15 amino acids. Trimming took 3 bases from V and 3 from J, leaving 10 bases between them. CDR3 residues: CASSARQNYNSPLHF. CDR3 sequence (DNA): TGTGCCAGCAGCGCCAGACAGAACTATAATTCACCCCTCCACTTT.

This chain uses TRBV4-3 with TRBJ2-5; TRBD1 is a possible D gene (6 bases). The end of the DNA fits TRBJ2-7 better, so the J call may be wrong. The CDR3 is made up of 13 amino acids. Per the germline V gene, CDR1 is LGHNA and CDR2 is YSLEER. Here the CDR3 reads CASSRIQGYEQYF. The DNA of the CDR3 is TGCGCCAGCAGCCGAATACAGGGTTACGAGCAGTACTTC.

This sequence joins TRBV29-1 and TRBJ1-2, with D possibly being TRBD1 (6 bases). CDR1 SQVTM and CDR2 ANQGSEA come from the germline V gene. This CDR3 contains 12 residues. V was pared by 8 bases and J by 0 bases, with 10 bases between. The CDR3 loop is CSREGANYGYTF. CDR3 sequence (DNA): TGCAGCAGAGAGGGGGCTAACTATGGCTACACCTTC. Filled out from reference TRBV29-1 and TRBJ1-2, the complete variable domain reads SAVISQKPSRDICQRGTSLTIQCQVDSQVTMMFWYRQQPGQSLTLIATANQGSEATYESGFVIDKFPISRPNLTFSTLTVSNMSPEDSSIYLCSREGANYGYTFGSGTRLTVV.

This clone was detected only a few times. This chain links TRBV9 with TRBJ2-1; 12 bases match TRBD2. The V segment lost 3 bases and the J segment 5 bases; nucleotides outside the gene matches: 12. Germline V gene lookup returns CDR1 SGDLS and CDR2 YYNGEE. The CDR3 extends over 18 amino acids. CDR3 sequence reads: CASSALAGGPYPNNEQFF. Written as DNA, the CDR3 is TGTGCCAGCAGCGCCCTAGCGGGGGGGCCTTACCCCAACAATGAGCAGTTCTTC.

This chain uses TRBV7-3 with TRBJ2-1, with D tentatively TRBD1 (6 bases). V dropped 5 bases and J dropped 7 bases, with 21 bases sitting between them. The CDR3 has 16 amino acids. Per germline, CDR1 SGHTA and CDR2 FQGTGA. CDR3 sequence reads: CASSVNTGPSWNEQFF. The CDR3, as DNA: TGTGCCAGCAGCGTAAATACAGGGCCTTCTTGGAATGAGCAGTTCTTC.

This rearrangement joins TRBV9 to TRBJ1-2; TRBD1 agrees at 7 bases. The CDR3 has 14 amino acids. Germline lookup yields CDR1 SGDLS and CDR2 YYNGEE. Trimming at V came to 3 bases and at J to 8 bases, leaving 10 bases not matched to a gene. CDR3 sequence (DNA): TGTGCCAGCAGCGCCCCGACAGGGTTGGAAGGCTACACCTTC. As protein: CASSAPTGLEGYTF. The entire variable domain, with the rest obtained from reference TRBV9 and TRBJ1-2, is as follows: DSGVTQTPKHLITATGQRVTLRCSPRSGDLSVYWYQQSLDQGLQFLIQYYNGEERAKGNILERFSAQQFPDLHSELNLSSLELGDSALYFCASSAPTGLEGYTFGSGTRLTVV.

The chain has TRBV10-3 and TRBJ2-5; TRBD2 matches at 10 bases. CDR1 is ENHRY, CDR2 SYGVKD, per germline. The junction had 2 bases not matched to a gene; V was cut back by 5 bases and J by 5 bases. The CDR3 loop spans 13 amino acids. The CDR3 is CAISQTSGETQYF. CDR3 DNA: TGTGCCATCAGTCAGACTAGCGGGGAGACCCAGTACTTC.

The V and J genes are TRBV6-5 and TRBJ2-1, with D possibly TRBD2 on 7 matching bases. Germline CDR1 and CDR2: MNHEY and SVGAGI. V shed 5 bases and J shed 9 bases, with 17 bases lying between them. The CDR3 has 14 residues. The CDR3 sequence: CASSEVGGGFEQFF. In nucleotides, the CDR3 is TGTGCCAGCAGTGAGGTAGGGGGGGGGTTTGAGCAGTTCTTC.

CDR3 in DNA: TGTGCCAGCTCAAGGGTTAGCGGAACCAGCTCCTACAATGAGCAGTTCTTC. Encoded protein: CASSRVSGTSSYNEQFF. The gene calls are TRBV18 and TRBJ2-1, with a possible D match to TRBD2 (6 bases). V dropped 5 bases and J dropped 0 bases, with 17 bases sitting between them. The CDR3 covers 17 residues. The germline gives CDR1 KGHSH, CDR2 LQKENI. The full variable domain, with the rest looked up from reference TRBV18 and TRBJ2-1, is NAGVMQNPRHLVRRRGQEARLRCSPMKGHSHVYWYRQLPEEGLKFMVYLQKENIIDESGMPKERFSAEFPKEGPSILRIQQVVRGDSAAYFCASSRVSGTSSYNEQFFGPGTRLTVL.

This rearrangement joins TRBV6-5 to TRBJ1-2; D gene ambiguous. The CDR3 spans 13 residues. Germline-derived CDR1 and CDR2 are MNHEY and SVGAGI. V was clipped by 4 bases and J by 5 bases, with 11 bases between them. CDR3 in amino acids: CASSSPQSYGYTF. As DNA, the CDR3 is TGTGCCAGCAGTTCCCCTCAGTCGTATGGCTACACCTTC.

The chain couples TRBV7-2 to TRBJ2-3, with D possibly TRBD1 on 6 matching bases. Between the trimmed V and J ends, which lost 3 bases and 2 bases, there was a span of 12 bases. The CDR3 totals 15 residues. Germline CDR1 and CDR2: SGHTA and FQGNSA. This CDR3 reads CASSFRTANTDTQYF. The CDR3 DNA reads as TGTGCCAGCAGCTTCCGGACAGCTAACACAGATACGCAGTATTTT.

V usage is TRBV6-5 and J usage is TRBJ1-3; D is ambiguous. CDR1 is MNHEY and CDR2 is SVGAGI in the germline V gene. The V end was cut by 0 bases, the J end by 8 bases, with 14 bases between. The CDR3 runs to 15 residues. CDR3 sequence reads: CASSYSPRQEDTIYF. For the CDR3, the DNA is TGTGCCAGCAGTTACTCTCCCCGCCAAGAGGACACCATATATTTT.

This clone occurred a few times. The V call is TRBV4-2, the J call TRBJ1-2, with TRBD1 matching over 9 bases. The length of the CDR3 is 14 residues. CDR1 and CDR2 from the germline V gene are LGHNA and YNFKEQ. The ends lost 4 bases at V and 6 bases at J; junction bases unmatched: 6. In nucleotides, the CDR3 is TGTGCCAGCAGCCCCCTGGACAGGGGCCATGGCTACACCTTC. Residues: CASSPLDRGHGYTF.

The chain employs TRBV4-1 and TRBJ1-4; 12 bases are a match to TRBD1. Germline CDR1 is MGHRA and CDR2 is YSYEKL. The CDR3 runs 15 residues. J was trimmed by 8 bases and V by 4 bases; bases with no gene match: 5. For the CDR3, the DNA is TGCGCCAGCAGCCCGGACGGGACAGGGGGCGAAAAACTGTTTTTT. It yields the protein CASSPDGTGGEKLFF.

The gene calls are TRBV2 and TRBJ2-5; D is possibly TRBD1 (6 bases). This CDR3 has 16 residues. CDR1 and CDR2 (germline): SNHLY, FYNNEI. The V end was cut by 0 bases, the J end by 0 bases, with 11 bases between. The CDR3 sequence is CASSEAHRAYQETQYF. The CDR3 DNA reads as TGTGCCAGCAGTGAAGCACACAGGGCCTACCAAGAGACCCAGTACTTC.

The V and J genes are TRBV7-6 and TRBJ1-2, with TRBD1 matching 12 bases. V was clipped by 0 bases and J by 8 bases; unmatched bases: 7. This CDR3 has 16 amino acids. Germline values: CDR1 SGHVS, CDR2 FNYEAQ. The CDR3 region has the DNA TGTGCCAGCAGCTTAGCGGGGACAGGGGGCTCGGACGGCTACACCTTC. Translation gives CASSLAGTGGSDGYTF.

The sample holds one count of this clone. This sequence joins TRBV7-6 and TRBJ2-5, with 10 nucleotides matching TRBD2. Germline loops: CDR1 SGHVS, CDR2 FNYEAQ. Trimming at V came to 1 base and at J to 5 bases, leaving 4 bases not matched to a gene. The CDR3 runs to 15 residues. CDR3 residues: CASSLVGSGRETQYF. The CDR3 nucleotides read TGTGCCAGCAGCTTAGTGGGTAGCGGGAGGGAGACCCAGTACTTC.

This chain connects TRBV7-2 to TRBJ2-1; the match to TRBD1 covers 7 bases. CDR1 and CDR2 from the germline V gene are SGHTA and FQGNSA. The CDR3 totals 15 residues. V dropped 4 bases and J dropped 0; count of bases not matched to a gene: 3. The CDR3 is CASSWGQSSYNEQFF. The CDR3 bases are TGTGCCAGCAGCTGGGGACAGAGCTCCTACAATGAGCAGTTCTTC.

CDR3 nucleotides: TGTGCCAGCAGCGGGTACTACGGGTCGAACACTGAAGCTTTCTTT. It translates to CASSGYYGSNTEAFF. The rearrangement links TRBV9 to TRBJ1-1; unclear D gene. The CDR3 is made up of 15 amino acids. The V gene's germline CDR1 is SGDLS and CDR2 YYNGEE. Trimming shortened V by 3 bases and J by 1 base, and 13 bases separated the two germline ends.

This clone appeared a single time. The chain recombines TRBV6-1 with TRBJ1-1, with D perhaps TRBD1 (5 bases). The CDR3 is 15 amino acids. Deletions cut 0 bases from V and 1 base from J, with 9 bases between. In germline, CDR1 is MNHNS, CDR2 SASEGT. The CDR3 DNA is TGTGCCAGCAGTGAAGCGCTAGACAGGAACACTGAAGCTTTCTTT. Residues: CASSEALDRNTEAFF.

This clone was counted a few times. The genes are TRBV19 and TRBJ1-4, with TRBD1 matching over 7 bases. J was trimmed by 5 bases and V by 3 bases; bases with no gene match: 6. The CDR3 totals 15 residues. Germline CDR1 and CDR2: LNHDA and SQIVND (reference sequence). Here the CDR3 reads CASSMTGTENEKLFF. Written as DNA, the CDR3 is TGTGCCAGTAGTATGACCGGGACAGAAAATGAAAAACTGTTTTTT.

V and J are TRBV4-3 and TRBJ1-6, with D perhaps TRBD1 (5 bases). The CDR3 extends over 18 amino acids. Germline values: CDR1 LGHNA, CDR2 YSLEER. The V end lost 2 bases, the J end lost 6 bases, and 20 bases lay between the germline ends. Here the CDR3 reads CASSQYLDSGAGNSPLHF. As DNA, the CDR3 is TGCGCCAGCAGCCAATACCTAGACAGCGGGGCAGGTAATTCACCCCTCCACTTT.

This chain joins TRBV19 and TRBJ2-1; 7 bases are shared with TRBD2. V lost 10 bases, J lost 7 bases, and 13 bases stayed unmatched. The V gene's germline CDR1 is LNHDA and CDR2 SQIVND (reference sequence). The CDR3 has 14 residues. The CDR3 nucleotides read TGTGCCACCGCGACCGGGGCGGGGGTAAATGAGCAGTTCTTC. Its translation is CATATGAGVNEQFF.